The sequence of this TCR beta chain was determined in a study of blood T cells in healthy people across ages. Alongside a J-beta primer mix, a sample-barcoded 5' primer served in a second PCR lasting roughly 6 to 11 cycles. Through a template-switch adaptor with 12 random nucleotides, each cDNA molecule received a tag. TCRdb re-analysed the 5' RACE reads in MiXCR, keeping a single row per CDR3 protein. Of fewer than 1.5 million distinct CDR3 sequences in the sample, approximately 42% were seen once. Peripheral blood was drawn, about 10 milliliters per donor. Remarks on this clonotype: The antigen remains unidentified.

Germline CDR1 reads SGDLS; CDR2 reads YYNGEE. J gave up 2 bases and V 4 bases, and 13 bases lay outside the gene matches. The CDR3 is made up of 17 amino acids. The study's findings and limits: Long-lived donors exceeded aged donors in naive CD4+ cells and diversity. PBMC samples, being unsorted, prevented any conclusive comparison of naive and antigen-experienced cells.

The specimen was blood. The chain uses TRBV9 and TRBJ2-7; 9 bases fit TRBD1. This TCR came from a woman under 30 in good health. The CDR3 nucleotides are TGTGCCAGCAGCCCAACGACAGGGGGTGGTGTCACCTACGAGCAGTACTTC. Translating it yields CASSPTTGGGVTYEQYF.